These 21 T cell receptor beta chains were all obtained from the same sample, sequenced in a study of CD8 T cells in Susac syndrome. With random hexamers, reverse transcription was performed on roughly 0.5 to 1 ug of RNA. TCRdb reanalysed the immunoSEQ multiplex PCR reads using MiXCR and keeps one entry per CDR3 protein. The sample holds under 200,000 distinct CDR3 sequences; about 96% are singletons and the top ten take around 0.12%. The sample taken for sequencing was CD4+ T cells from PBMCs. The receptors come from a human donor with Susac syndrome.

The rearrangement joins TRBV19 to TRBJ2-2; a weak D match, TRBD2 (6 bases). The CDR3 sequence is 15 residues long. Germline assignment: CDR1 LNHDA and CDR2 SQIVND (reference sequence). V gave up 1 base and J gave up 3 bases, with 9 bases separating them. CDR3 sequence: CASSIVGGYTGELFF. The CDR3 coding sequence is TGTGCCAGTAGTATAGTCGGGGGATACACCGGGGAGCTGTTTTTT.

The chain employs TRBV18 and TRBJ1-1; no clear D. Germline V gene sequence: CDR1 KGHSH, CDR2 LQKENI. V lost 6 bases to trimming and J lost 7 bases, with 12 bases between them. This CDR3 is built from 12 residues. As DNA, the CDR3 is TGTGCCAGCTCGCCTACTCACGGTGAAGCTTTCTTT. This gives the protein CASSPTHGEAFF.

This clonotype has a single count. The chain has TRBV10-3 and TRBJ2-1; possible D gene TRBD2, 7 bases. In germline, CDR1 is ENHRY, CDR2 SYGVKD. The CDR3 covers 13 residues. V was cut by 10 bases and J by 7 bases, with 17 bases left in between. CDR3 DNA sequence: TGTGCCACCCGAGGGGGGGGGTTGAATGAGCAGTTCTTC. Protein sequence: CATRGGGLNEQFF.

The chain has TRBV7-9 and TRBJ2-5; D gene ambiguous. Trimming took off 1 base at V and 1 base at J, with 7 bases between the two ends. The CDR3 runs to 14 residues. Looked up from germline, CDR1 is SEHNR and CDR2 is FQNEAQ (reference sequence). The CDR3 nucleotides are TGTGCCAGCAGCTTAGTCCCCACCCAAGAGACCCAGTACTTC. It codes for CASSLVPTQETQYF.

The CDR3, as DNA: TGTGCCAGCAGTTTAAACGGACTAGCGGGAGGTGGTGAGCAGTACTTC. It translates to CASSLNGLAGGGEQYF. The chain couples TRBV28 to TRBJ2-7; 14 positions agree with TRBD2. Germline loops: CDR1 MDHEN, CDR2 SYDVKM. This CDR3 is 16 amino acids long. V lost 2 bases to trimming and J lost 7 bases; unmatched junction nucleotides: 7.

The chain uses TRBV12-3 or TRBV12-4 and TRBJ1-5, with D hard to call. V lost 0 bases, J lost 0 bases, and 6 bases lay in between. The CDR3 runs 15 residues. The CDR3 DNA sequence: TGTGCCAGCAGTTTAGCAGAATATAGCAATCAGCCCCAGCATTTT. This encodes CASSLAEYSNQPQHF.

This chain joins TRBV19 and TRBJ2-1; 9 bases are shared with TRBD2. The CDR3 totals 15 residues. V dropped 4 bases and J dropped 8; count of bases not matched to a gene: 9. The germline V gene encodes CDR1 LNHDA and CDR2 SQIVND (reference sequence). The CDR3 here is CASSTVSGRSYEQFF. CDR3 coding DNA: TGTGCCAGTAGTACTGTTAGCGGGAGAAGCTATGAGCAGTTCTTC.

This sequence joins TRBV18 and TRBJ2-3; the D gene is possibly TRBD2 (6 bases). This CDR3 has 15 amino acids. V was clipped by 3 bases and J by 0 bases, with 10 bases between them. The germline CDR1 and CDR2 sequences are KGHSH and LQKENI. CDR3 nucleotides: TGTGCCAGCTCACCCAGCGGAGGGAGCACAGATACGCAGTATTTT. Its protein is CASSPSGGSTDTQYF.

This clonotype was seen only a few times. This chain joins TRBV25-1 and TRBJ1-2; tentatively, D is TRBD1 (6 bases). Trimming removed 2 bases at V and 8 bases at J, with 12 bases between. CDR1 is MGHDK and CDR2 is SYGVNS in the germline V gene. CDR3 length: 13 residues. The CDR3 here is CASSEVQGVGYTF. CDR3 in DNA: TGTGCCAGCAGTGAAGTACAGGGTGTGGGCTACACCTTC.

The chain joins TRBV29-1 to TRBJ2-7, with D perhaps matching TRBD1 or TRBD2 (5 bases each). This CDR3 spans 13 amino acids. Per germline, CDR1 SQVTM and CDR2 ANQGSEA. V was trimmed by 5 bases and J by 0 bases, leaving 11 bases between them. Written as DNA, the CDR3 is TGCAGCGTTTCGAGGGGTCCCTCCTACGAGCAGTACTTC. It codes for CSVSRGPSYEQYF.

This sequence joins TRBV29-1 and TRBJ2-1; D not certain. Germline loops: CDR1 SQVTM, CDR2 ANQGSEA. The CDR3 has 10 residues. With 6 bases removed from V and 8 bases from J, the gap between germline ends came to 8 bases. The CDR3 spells CSVLDYEQFF. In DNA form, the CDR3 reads TGCAGCGTATTAGATTATGAGCAGTTCTTC.

The CDR3 coding sequence is TGCGCCAGCAGCTTAGCCGGGACCAAGAACACTGAAGCTTTCTTT. Protein product: CASSLAGTKNTEAFF. This chain uses TRBV5-1 with TRBJ1-1, with TRBD1 as a possible D gene (5 bases). The germline CDR1 and CDR2 sequences are SGHRS and YFSETQ. This CDR3 has 15 residues. V shed 2 bases and J shed 1 base, with 12 bases lying between them.

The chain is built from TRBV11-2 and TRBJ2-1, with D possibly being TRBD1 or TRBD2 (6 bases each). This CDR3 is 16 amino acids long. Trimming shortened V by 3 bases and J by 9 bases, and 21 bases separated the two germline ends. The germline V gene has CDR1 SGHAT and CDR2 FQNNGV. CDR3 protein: CASSFLRAEEGGEQFF. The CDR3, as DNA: TGTGCCAGCAGCTTTCTCAGAGCGGAGGAGGGGGGTGAGCAGTTCTTC.

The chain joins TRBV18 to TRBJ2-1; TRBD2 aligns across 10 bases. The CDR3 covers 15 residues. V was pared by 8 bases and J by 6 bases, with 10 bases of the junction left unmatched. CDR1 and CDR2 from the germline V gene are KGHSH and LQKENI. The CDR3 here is CASTDLAGEGNEQFF. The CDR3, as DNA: TGTGCCAGCACAGACCTAGCGGGAGAAGGCAATGAGCAGTTCTTC.

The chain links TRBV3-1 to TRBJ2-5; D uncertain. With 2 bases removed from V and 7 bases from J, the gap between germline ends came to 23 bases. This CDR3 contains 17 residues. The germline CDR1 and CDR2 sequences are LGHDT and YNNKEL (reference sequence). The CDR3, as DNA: TGTGCCAGCAGCCAATTCGACGCAGCATCTGTAATGCGGACCCAGTACTTC. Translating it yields CASSQFDAASVMRTQYF.

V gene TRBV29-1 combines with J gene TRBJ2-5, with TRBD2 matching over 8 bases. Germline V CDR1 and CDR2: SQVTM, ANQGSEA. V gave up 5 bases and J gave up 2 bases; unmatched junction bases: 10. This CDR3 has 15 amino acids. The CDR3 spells CSVRSGTRPQETQYF. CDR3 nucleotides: TGCAGCGTTCGGTCCGGGACTAGGCCGCAAGAGACCCAGTACTTC. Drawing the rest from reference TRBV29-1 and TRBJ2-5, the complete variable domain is SAVISQKPSRDICQRGTSLTIQCQVDSQVTMMFWYRQQPGQSLTLIATANQGSEATYESGFVIDKFPISRPNLTFSTLTVSNMSPEDSSIYLCSVRSGTRPQETQYFGPGTRLLVL.

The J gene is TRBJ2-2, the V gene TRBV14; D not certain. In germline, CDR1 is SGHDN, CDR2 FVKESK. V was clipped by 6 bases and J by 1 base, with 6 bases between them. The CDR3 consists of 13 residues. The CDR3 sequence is CASSLVNTGELFF. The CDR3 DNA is TGTGCCAGCAGTTTAGTGAACACCGGGGAGCTGTTTTTT. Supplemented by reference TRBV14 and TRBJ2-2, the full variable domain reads EAGVTQFPSHSVIEKGQTVTLRCDPISGHDNLYWYRRVMGKEIKFLLHFVKESKQDESGMPNNRFLAERTGGTYSTLKVQPAELEDSGVYFCASSLVNTGELFFGEGSRLTVL.

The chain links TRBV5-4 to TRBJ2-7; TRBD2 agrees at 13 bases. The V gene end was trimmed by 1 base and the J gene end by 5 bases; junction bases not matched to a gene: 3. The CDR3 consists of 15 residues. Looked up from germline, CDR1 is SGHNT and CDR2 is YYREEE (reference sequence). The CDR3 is CASSLRTSGSNEQYF. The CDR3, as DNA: TGTGCCAGCAGCTTGAGGACTAGCGGGAGTAACGAGCAGTACTTC.

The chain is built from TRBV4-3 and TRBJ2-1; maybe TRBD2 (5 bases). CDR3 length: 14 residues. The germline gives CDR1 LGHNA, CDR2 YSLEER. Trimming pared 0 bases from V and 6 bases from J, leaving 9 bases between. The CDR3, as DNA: TGCGCCAGCAGCCAAGATTGGAGGACCAATGAGCAGTTCTTC. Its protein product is CASSQDWRTNEQFF.

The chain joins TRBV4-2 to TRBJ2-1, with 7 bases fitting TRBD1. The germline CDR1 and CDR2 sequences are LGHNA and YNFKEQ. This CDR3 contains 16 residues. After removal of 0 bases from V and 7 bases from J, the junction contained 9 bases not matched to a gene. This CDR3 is CASSQEQGGLGNEQFF. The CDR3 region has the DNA TGTGCCAGCAGCCAAGAGCAAGGGGGCTTGGGAAATGAGCAGTTCTTC.

This CDR3 reads CAWSPRALIGGGAFF. In DNA, the CDR3 is TGTGCCTGGAGTCCCAGGGCTCTGATCGGTGGCGGAGCTTTCTTT. This sequence joins TRBV30 and TRBJ1-1, with D tentatively TRBD1 (5 bases). The CDR3 has 15 residues. Germline-derived CDR1 and CDR2 are GTSNPN and SVGIG (reference sequence). V was pared by 2 bases and J by 10 bases, with 23 bases between. Drawing the rest from reference TRBV30 and TRBJ1-1, the complete variable domain is SQTIHQWPATLVQPVGSPLSLECTVEGTSNPNLYWYRQAAGRGLQLLFYSVGIGQISSEVPQNLSASRPQDRQFILSSKKLLLSDSGFYLCAWSPRALIGGGAFFGQGTRLTVV.